This is a list of T cell receptor beta chains from one sample in a study of cytomegalovirus exposure and HLA in healthy donors. Clones were sequenced by immunoSEQ multiplex PCR, and TCRdb holds only the in-frame ones, with some missing. The top ten hold 1.5% to 2% of the sample, which has about 110,000 clones, 70% to 90% seen once. Sample: PBMCs. The receptors originated from a man aged 35 to 55 in good health and CMV-seronegative. The CDR3 runs from the conserved cysteine through the conserved F or W. A D gene is named only where the DNA matches it firmly. Size is stated for part of the rows, as once, few or many counts, or as a class when the clone is expanded.

abundance: .
v_gene: TRBV29-1
j_gene: TRBJ1-3
d_gene: TRBD1
CDR3aa: CSVADRGGNTIYF
CDR3nt: TGCAGCGTTGCTGACAGGGGTGGAAACACCATATATTTT

abundance: .
v_gene: TRBV7-2
j_gene: TRBJ1-5
d_gene: .
CDR3aa: CASSLEGGNQPQHF
CDR3nt: TGTGCCAGCAGCTTAGAGGGAGGCAATCAGCCCCAGCATTTT

abundance: .
v_gene: TRBV30
j_gene: TRBJ1-3
d_gene: TRBD1
CDR3aa: CAGQGRSGNTIYF
CDR3nt: TGTGCTGGACAGGGACGCTCTGGAAACACCATATATTTT

abundance: once
v_gene: TRBV2
j_gene: TRBJ1-3
d_gene: TRBD1
CDR3aa: CASSSGTGYSGNTIYF
CDR3nt: TGTGCCAGCAGTTCCGGGACAGGGTACTCTGGAAACACCATATATTTT

abundance: few
v_gene: TRBV5-1
j_gene: TRBJ1-1
d_gene: .
CDR3aa: CASSLDGGGEAFF
CDR3nt: TGCGCCAGCAGCTTGGACGGGGGGGGAGAAGCTTTCTTT

abundance: .
v_gene: TRBV5-8
j_gene: TRBJ1-2
d_gene: .
CDR3aa: CASSPGHFGYTF
CDR3nt: TGTGCCAGCAGCCCCGGACACTTTGGCTACACCTTC

abundance: once
v_gene: TRBV7-2
j_gene: TRBJ1-1
d_gene: .
CDR3aa: CASSRGAEAFF
CDR3nt: TGTGCCAGCAGCCGGGGGGCTGAAGCTTTCTTT

abundance: few
v_gene: TRBV28
j_gene: TRBJ1-2
d_gene: .
CDR3aa: CASYSGMTGANYGYTF
CDR3nt: TGTGCCAGCTACTCGGGAATGACCGGAGCTAACTATGGCTACACCTTC

abundance: .
v_gene: TRBV14
j_gene: TRBJ1-6
d_gene: .
CDR3aa: CASSQTQNSPLHF
CDR3nt: TGTGCCAGCAGCCAAACACAAAATTCACCCCTCCACTTT

abundance: once
v_gene: TRBV5-1
j_gene: TRBJ2-3
d_gene: TRBD1
CDR3aa: CASSNGQVPYTQYF
CDR3nt: TGCGCCAGCAGCAACGGACAGGTACCCTATACGCAGTATTTT

abundance: .
v_gene: TRBV28
j_gene: TRBJ2-3
d_gene: TRBD2
CDR3aa: CASSAAAGGIADTQYF
CDR3nt: TGTGCCAGCAGCGCGGCAGCGGGGGGCATCGCAGATACGCAGTATTTT

abundance: .
v_gene: TRBV5-1
j_gene: TRBJ2-7
d_gene: TRBD2
CDR3aa: CASSWGLAGTYEQYF
CDR3nt: TGCGCCAGCAGCTGGGGACTAGCGGGCACCTACGAGCAGTACTTC

abundance: .
v_gene: TRBV29-1
j_gene: TRBJ2-3
d_gene: TRBD2
CDR3aa: CSVVRGADTQYF
CDR3nt: TGCAGCGTTGTACGGGGGGCAGATACGCAGTATTTT

abundance: .
v_gene: TRBV10-2
j_gene: TRBJ1-2
d_gene: .
CDR3aa: CASSGVGPEPNYGYTF
CDR3nt: TGCGCCAGCAGCGGGGTAGGTCCCGAGCCTAACTATGGCTACACCTTC

abundance: .
v_gene: TRBV2
j_gene: TRBJ1-1
d_gene: .
CDR3aa: CASSGSGVAFF
CDR3nt: TGTGCCAGCAGTGGCTCAGGGGTGGCTTTCTTT

abundance: .
v_gene: TRBV18
j_gene: TRBJ1-1
d_gene: .
CDR3aa: CASSPREGPNTEAFF
CDR3nt: TGTGCCAGCTCACCACGGGAGGGCCCGAACACTGAAGCTTTCTTT

abundance: .
v_gene: TRBV28
j_gene: TRBJ1-1
d_gene: .
CDR3aa: CASRRTGNTEAFF
CDR3nt: TGTGCCAGTCGCAGGACGGGAAACACTGAAGCTTTCTTT

abundance: .
v_gene: TRBV4-3
j_gene: TRBJ2-4
d_gene: TRBD2
CDR3aa: CASSQQRDGKNIQYF
CDR3nt: TGCGCCAGCAGCCAACAGCGGGATGGCAAAAACATTCAGTACTTC

abundance: .
v_gene: TRBV27
j_gene: TRBJ2-3
d_gene: TRBD1
CDR3aa: CASFGQGAKDTQYF
CDR3nt: TGTGCCAGCTTTGGACAGGGGGCAAAAGATACGCAGTATTTT

abundance: .
v_gene: TRBV7-9
j_gene: TRBJ2-2
d_gene: TRBD1
CDR3aa: CASSSTGQGRNTGELFF
CDR3nt: TGTGCCAGCAGCTCAACTGGACAGGGGAGGAACACCGGGGAGCTGTTTTTT

abundance: .
v_gene: TRBV25-1
j_gene: TRBJ1-4
d_gene: .
CDR3aa: CASSDLDPGTNEKLFF
CDR3nt: TGTGCCAGCAGTGACCTCGATCCAGGGACTAATGAAAAACTGTTTTTT

abundance: .
v_gene: TRBV7-2
j_gene: TRBJ2-1
d_gene: TRBD1
CDR3aa: CASSPQGAHEQFF
CDR3nt: TGTGCCAGCAGCCCCCAGGGGGCGCATGAGCAGTTCTTC

abundance: once
v_gene: TRBV20-1
j_gene: TRBJ2-3
d_gene: .
CDR3aa: CSARRGGAQYF
CDR3nt: TGCAGTGCCAGGAGAGGCGGGGCGCAGTATTTT

abundance: .
v_gene: TRBV4-2
j_gene: TRBJ1-1
d_gene: TRBD1
CDR3aa: CASSQGTGGYTEAFF
CDR3nt: TGTGCCAGCAGCCAAGGGACAGGGGGTTACACTGAAGCTTTCTTT

abundance: few
v_gene: TRBV29-1
j_gene: TRBJ2-2
d_gene: .
CDR3aa: CSVLPGTGELFF
CDR3nt: TGCAGCGTCCTCCCGGGCACCGGGGAGCTGTTTTTT

abundance: .
v_gene: TRBV13
j_gene: TRBJ2-1
d_gene: TRBD2
CDR3aa: CASSLVSGGAHEQFF
CDR3nt: TGTGCCAGCAGCTTAGTTAGCGGGGGGGCCCATGAGCAGTTCTTC

abundance: .
v_gene: TRBV30
j_gene: TRBJ1-2
d_gene: .
CDR3aa: CAWSNLEGSTGYTF
CDR3nt: TGTGCCTGGAGTAACCTGGAGGGTTCAACTGGCTACACCTTC

abundance: .
v_gene: TRBV28
j_gene: TRBJ1-5
d_gene: TRBD1
CDR3aa: CASRTGQGVNQPQHF
CDR3nt: TGTGCCAGCAGGACGGGACAGGGCGTAAATCAGCCCCAGCATTTT

abundance: .
v_gene: TRBV5-1
j_gene: TRBJ1-2
d_gene: .
CDR3aa: CASSLARENHGYTF
CDR3nt: TGCGCCAGCAGCTTGGCTCGGGAAAATCATGGCTACACCTTC

abundance: .
v_gene: TRBV7-9
j_gene: TRBJ1-1
d_gene: .
CDR3aa: CSSSQTAGEAFF
CDR3nt: TGTTCCAGCAGTCAGACTGCAGGGGAAGCTTTCTTT

abundance: few
v_gene: TRBV6-5
j_gene: TRBJ1-3
d_gene: .
CDR3aa: CAAGLRVGTIYF
CDR3nt: TGTGCCGCGGGGCTGCGGGTCGGCACCATATATTTT

abundance: .
v_gene: TRBV5-4
j_gene: TRBJ2-7
d_gene: .
CDR3aa: CASSTDRFEQYF
CDR3nt: TGTGCCAGCAGCACCGACAGGTTCGAGCAGTACTTC

abundance: once
v_gene: TRBV19
j_gene: TRBJ1-2
d_gene: TRBD1
CDR3aa: CASTRTGWGGYTF
CDR3nt: TGTGCCAGTACTCGGACAGGGTGGGGTGGCTACACCTTC

abundance: .
v_gene: TRBV5-1
j_gene: TRBJ2-5
d_gene: .
CDR3aa: CASSLQTGRGETQYF
CDR3nt: TGCGCCAGCAGCTTGCAAACAGGGCGAGGGGAGACCCAGTACTTC

abundance: .
v_gene: TRBV28
j_gene: TRBJ2-3
d_gene: .
CDR3aa: CASSLLRGGGTDTQYF
CDR3nt: TGTGCCAGCAGTTTACTGAGGGGGGGAGGCACAGATACGCAGTATTTT

abundance: once
v_gene: TRBV28
j_gene: TRBJ1-2
d_gene: .
CDR3aa: CASTTGGSGLNYGYTF
CDR3nt: TGTGCCAGCACCACTGGGGGTTCGGGACTCAACTATGGCTACACCTTC

abundance: few
v_gene: TRBV28
j_gene: TRBJ1-2
d_gene: .
CDR3aa: CASGPGGNYGYTF
CDR3nt: TGTGCCAGCGGACCCGGGGGTAACTATGGCTACACCTTC